A selection of T cell receptor beta chains follows, all from one sample in a study of blood T cell repertoires in COVID-19. Sequenced by immunoSEQ multiplex PCR; TCRdb stores in-frame clones only, minus some. The sample has approximately 45,000 clones, 86% seen once; the top ten hold less than 5.5%. Sequences were obtained from peripheral blood. The receptors were sampled from a man in his forties with active COVID-19. CDR3s include the opening cysteine and the closing phenylalanine or tryptophan. Size is omitted from some rows. Given values are once, few, many or a class for expanded clones.

j_gene	abundance	v_gene	CDR3aa
TRBJ2-2	.	TRBV27	CASSLIRGAGELFF
TRBJ2-2	.	TRBV6-5	CASRKFSTGELFF
TRBJ2-7	.	TRBV28	CASSASKTGKHEQYF
TRBJ1-1	.	TRBV2	CASSEATGNTEAFF
TRBJ1-1	.	TRBV21-1	CASSKALETDENTEAFF
TRBJ2-1	.	TRBV9	CASSAPLLRNEQFF
TRBJ2-2	.	TRBV4-2	CASSQSSGNTPGGELFF
TRBJ2-7	once	TRBV11-2	CASTPLGRDSAYEQYF
TRBJ2-1	.	TRBV20-1	CSASSSGGTSSYNEQFF
TRBJ2-5	.	TRBV24-1	CATSDSAGVKTQYF
TRBJ1-6	.	TRBV19	CASSPRTGEPNSPLHF
TRBJ1-1	.	TRBV7-9	CASSLDTVNTEAFF
TRBJ2-3	.	TRBV3-1/TRBV3-2	CASSQGARVFTDTQYF
TRBJ2-3	.	TRBV10-2	CASVAGVYFRGSGDTQYF
TRBJ2-7	.	TRBV4-1	CASSRGQGEGLGYEQYF
TRBJ1-1	.	TRBV5-1	CASSLLQGNTEAFF
TRBJ2-7	few	TRBV6-1	CASSEIAGGAYEQYF
TRBJ1-1	.	TRBV6-1	CASSERGRSVGTEAFF
TRBJ2-2	.	TRBV18	CASSPISTGGIDGELFF
TRBJ2-2	few	TRBV19	CASRSSGRGPGELFF
TRBJ2-7	.	TRBV27	CASSLGGHEQYF
TRBJ2-7	.	TRBV5-1	CASQTGEGGEQYF
TRBJ2-2	.	TRBV7-9	CASSLGFPVDGELFF
TRBJ2-1	.	TRBV7-2	CASSLAAGTYNEQFF
TRBJ1-3	.	TRBV29-1	CSVDPTGGTGNTIYF
TRBJ2-1	.	TRBV2	CARGLAFDEQFF
TRBJ2-3	.	TRBV18	CASSQNRGDPATTDTQYF
TRBJ2-1	.	TRBV5-1	CASSLESSGSQFF
TRBJ1-5	few	TRBV19	CASSIRVGGRVNQPQHF
TRBJ1-2	.	TRBV10-2	CASSESGPGEAGYTF
TRBJ1-6	once	TRBV28	CASSFLRDSPLHF
TRBJ2-3	.	TRBV5-4	CASSSTGVGTDTQYF
TRBJ2-3	.	TRBV28	CAIRRTGYTDTQYF
TRBJ1-6	.	TRBV5-6	CASSLRHYVYSPLHF
TRBJ1-2	.	TRBV9	CASSVGWDRGNYGYTF
TRBJ2-1	once	TRBV19	CASSLSSTGVNEQFF
TRBJ1-2	.	TRBV28	CASRVGGGYGYTF
TRBJ1-1	.	TRBV19	CASSNQGGGLEAFF
TRBJ1-2	.	TRBV10-3	CAISDLSGYTF
TRBJ1-2	.	TRBV29-1	CSVVSSSYGYTF
TRBJ1-5	.	TRBV19	CASFPGQGAIVDQPQHF
TRBJ1-1	.	TRBV3-1/TRBV3-2	CASSQRDRESEAFF
TRBJ2-5	.	TRBV5-1	CASSSLAGGPAETQYF
TRBJ1-1	.	TRBV12-3/TRBV12-4	CASSLVSTEAFF
TRBJ1-5	once	TRBV28	CASSLEGLNRPQHF
TRBJ1-4	.	TRBV3-1/TRBV3-2	CASSPVGRDLNEKLFF
TRBJ1-5	.	TRBV6-5	CASRAGTEHQPQHF
TRBJ2-5	.	TRBV5-1	CASSLGQRQETQYF
TRBJ1-1	.	TRBV6-1	CASSVGQGLLDTEAFF
TRBJ2-1	few	TRBV9	CASSATPASGTLNEQFF
TRBJ2-1	.	TRBV5-6	CASSLTSSSGNEQFF
TRBJ1-5	few	TRBV3-1/TRBV3-2	CASSQEWTNNQPQHF
TRBJ2-3	.	TRBV7-2	CASSSPAGSTDTQYF